This T cell receptor beta chain was recovered during a study of breast tumors, draining lymph nodes, adjacent tissues. One entry per CDR3 protein, called by TCRdb with MiXCR from the multiplex PCR reads. This sample has 15,000 to 20,000 distinct CDR3 sequences, with 45% found just once. This clonotype was counted at least ten times. Antigen unknown. General study points: The lymph node origin of tumor T cells was framed as consistent with a hypothesis, not demonstrated. Data fit most tumor T cells coming from lymph node, expanding in tumor.

The germline gives CDR1 SGHRS, CDR2 YFSETQ. This CDR3 is 16 amino acids long. V shed 0 bases and J shed 5 bases, with 17 bases lying between them. V and J are TRBV5-1 and TRBJ1-1; D is perhaps TRBD1 (6 bases). The sample consisted of tumor-adjacent breast tissue. The TCR originated in a female donor with breast cancer. Some clones in this sample may be carry-over from other donors' samples. For the CDR3, the DNA is TGCGCCAGCAGCTTGGAACCAGGGGATTTAGGAACTGAAGCTTTCTTT. As protein: CASSLEPGDLGTEAFF.